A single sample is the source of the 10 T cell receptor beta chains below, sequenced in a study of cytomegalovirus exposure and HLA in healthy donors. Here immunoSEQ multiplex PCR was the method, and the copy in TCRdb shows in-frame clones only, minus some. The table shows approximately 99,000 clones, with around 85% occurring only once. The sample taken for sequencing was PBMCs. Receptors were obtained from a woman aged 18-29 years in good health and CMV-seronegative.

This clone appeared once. CDR3 amino acids: CASSSHRAELYF. The CDR3 nucleotides read TGTGCCAGCAGTTCTCACAGGGCGGAGTTGTACTTC. The rearrangement links TRBV2 to TRBJ2-7, with a weak D call TRBD1 (6 bases). V was trimmed by 5 bases and J by 12 bases, leaving 17 bases between them. The V gene's germline CDR1 is SNHLY and CDR2 FYNNEI. The CDR3 is 12 amino acids.

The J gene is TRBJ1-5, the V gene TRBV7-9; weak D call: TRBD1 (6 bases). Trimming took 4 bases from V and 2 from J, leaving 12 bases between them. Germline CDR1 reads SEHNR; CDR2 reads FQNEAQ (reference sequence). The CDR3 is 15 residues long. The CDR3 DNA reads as TGTGCCAGCAGCTCTACAGGGATGGGCAATCAGCCCCAGCATTTT. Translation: CASSSTGMGNQPQHF.

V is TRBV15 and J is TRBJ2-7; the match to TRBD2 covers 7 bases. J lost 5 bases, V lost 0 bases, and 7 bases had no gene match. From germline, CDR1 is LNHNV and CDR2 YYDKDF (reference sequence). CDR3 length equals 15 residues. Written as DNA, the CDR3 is TGTGCCACCAGCAGAGATCTGGGGGGGGTGGACGAGCAGTACTTC. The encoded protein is CATSRDLGGVDEQYF.

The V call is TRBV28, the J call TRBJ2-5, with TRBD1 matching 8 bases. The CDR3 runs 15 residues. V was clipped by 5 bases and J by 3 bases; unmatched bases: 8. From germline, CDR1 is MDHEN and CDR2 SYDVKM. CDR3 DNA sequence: TGTGCCAGCAGTCCATGGGGACAGGCAAAAGAGACCCAGTACTTC. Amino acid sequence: CASSPWGQAKETQYF.

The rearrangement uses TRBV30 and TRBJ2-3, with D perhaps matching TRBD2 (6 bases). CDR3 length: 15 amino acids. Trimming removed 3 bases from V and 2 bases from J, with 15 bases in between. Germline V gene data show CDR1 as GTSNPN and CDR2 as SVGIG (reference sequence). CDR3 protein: CAWRIPRRVTDTQYF. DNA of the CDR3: TGTGCCTGGAGAATCCCCAGGAGGGTCACAGATACGCAGTATTTT. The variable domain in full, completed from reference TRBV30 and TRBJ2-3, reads SQTIHQWPATLVQPVGSPLSLECTVEGTSNPNLYWYRQAAGRGLQLLFYSVGIGQISSEVPQNLSASRPQDRQFILSSKKLLLSDSGFYLCAWRIPRRVTDTQYFGPGTRLTVL.

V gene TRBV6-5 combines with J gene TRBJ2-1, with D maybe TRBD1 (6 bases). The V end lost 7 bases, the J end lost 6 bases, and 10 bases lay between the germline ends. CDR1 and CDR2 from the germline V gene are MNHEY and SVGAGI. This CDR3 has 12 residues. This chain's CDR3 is CASKKGGNEQFF. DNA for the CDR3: TGTGCCAGCAAAAAAGGGGGCAATGAGCAGTTCTTC.

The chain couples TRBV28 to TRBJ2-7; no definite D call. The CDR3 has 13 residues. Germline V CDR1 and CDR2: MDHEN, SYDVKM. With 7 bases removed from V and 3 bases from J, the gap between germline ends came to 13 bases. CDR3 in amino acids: CASTPPGFYEQYF. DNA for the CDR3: TGTGCCAGCACCCCCCCCGGGTTCTACGAGCAGTACTTC.

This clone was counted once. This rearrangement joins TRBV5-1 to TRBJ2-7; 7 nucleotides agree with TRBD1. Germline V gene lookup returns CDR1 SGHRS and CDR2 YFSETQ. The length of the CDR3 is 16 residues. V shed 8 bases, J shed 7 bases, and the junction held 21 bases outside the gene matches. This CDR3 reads CASRLSGTAGVGEQYF. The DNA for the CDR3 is TGCGCCAGTCGACTCTCCGGGACAGCAGGCGTCGGGGAGCAGTACTTC.

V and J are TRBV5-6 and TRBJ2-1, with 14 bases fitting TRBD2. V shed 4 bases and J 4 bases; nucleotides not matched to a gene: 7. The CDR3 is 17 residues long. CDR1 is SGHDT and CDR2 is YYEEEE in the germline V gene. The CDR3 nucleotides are TGTGCCAGCAGCGACGGACTAGCGGGGGGCCGGTACAATGAGCAGTTCTTC. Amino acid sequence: CASSDGLAGGRYNEQFF.

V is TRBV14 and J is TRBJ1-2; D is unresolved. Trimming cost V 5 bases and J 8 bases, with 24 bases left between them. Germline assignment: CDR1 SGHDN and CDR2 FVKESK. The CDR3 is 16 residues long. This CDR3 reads CASSFNRGGSRGGYTF. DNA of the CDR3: TGTGCCAGCAGCTTCAACCGGGGAGGATCTCGGGGAGGCTACACCTTC. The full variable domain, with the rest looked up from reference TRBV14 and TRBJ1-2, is EAGVTQFPSHSVIEKGQTVTLRCDPISGHDNLYWYRRVMGKEIKFLLHFVKESKQDESGMPNNRFLAERTGGTYSTLKVQPAELEDSGVYFCASSFNRGGSRGGYTFGSGTRLTVV.